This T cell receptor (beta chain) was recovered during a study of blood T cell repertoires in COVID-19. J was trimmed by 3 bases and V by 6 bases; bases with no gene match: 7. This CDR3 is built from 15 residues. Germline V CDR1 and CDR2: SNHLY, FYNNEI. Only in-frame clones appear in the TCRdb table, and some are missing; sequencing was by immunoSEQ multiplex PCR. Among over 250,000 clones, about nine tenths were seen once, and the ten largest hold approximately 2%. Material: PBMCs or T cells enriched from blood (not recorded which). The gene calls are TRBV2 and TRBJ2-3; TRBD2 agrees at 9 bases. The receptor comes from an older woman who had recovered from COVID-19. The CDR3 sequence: CASSKAGGPTDTQYF. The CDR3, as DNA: TGTGCCAGCAGCAAAGCGGGAGGCCCTACAGATACGCAGTATTTT.